These T cell receptor beta chains were read from a single sample in a study of cytomegalovirus exposure and HLA in healthy donors. Repertoires were generated with immunoSEQ multiplex PCR, while TCRdb's copy carries only in-frame clones and drops some. The sample holds about 120,000 clones, 75% to 90% seen once. The sequencing sample was made of PBMCs. The receptors shown here come from a female donor in good health and CMV-seropositive. The CDR3 runs from the conserved cysteine through the conserved F or W. D genes are given only for firm matches. Not every row has a clone size; where given, it reads once, few, many or a size class.

V	D	J	size	CDR3	DNA
TRBV18	TRBD1	TRBJ2-7	NA	CASSPPSTGPSYEQYF	TGTGCCAGCTCACCACCATCGACAGGGCCTTCCTACGAGCAGTACTTC
TRBV7-8	NA	TRBJ1-6	once	CASSSTSAVSPLHF	TGTGCCAGCAGCTCGACTTCCGCGGTATCACCCCTCCACTTT
TRBV19	NA	TRBJ1-1	NA	CASSIGGAGPWEAFF	TGTGCCAGTAGTATAGGAGGAGCAGGGCCTTGGGAAGCTTTCTTT
TRBV18	NA	TRBJ2-7	NA	CASSPPSGRYEQYF	TGTGCCAGCTCACCACCGAGCGGCAGATACGAGCAGTACTTC
TRBV7-2	TRBD1	TRBJ1-1	NA	CASSASGGATTEAFF	TGTGCCAGCAGCGCCTCAGGGGGCGCGACCACTGAAGCTTTCTTT
TRBV12-5	NA	TRBJ1-1	NA	CASGTHPGETEAFF	TGTGCTAGTGGTACCCATCCAGGGGAGACTGAAGCTTTCTTT
TRBV28	NA	TRBJ1-2	NA	CASSSPGLANYGYTF	TGTGCCAGCAGCTCCCCCGGGTTGGCGAACTATGGCTACACCTTC
TRBV5-1	TRBD1	TRBJ1-1	once	CASSFILQGAEAFF	TGCGCCAGCAGCTTCATTTTACAGGGGGCTGAAGCTTTCTTT
TRBV19	TRBD2	TRBJ2-7	NA	CASSLTSGGTYEQYF	TGTGCCAGTAGCCTCACTAGCGGGGGGACCTACGAGCAGTACTTC
TRBV7-3	TRBD2	TRBJ2-2	NA	CASRAGRDTGELFF	TGTGCCAGCAGGGCAGGGAGGGACACCGGGGAGCTGTTTTTT
TRBV6-6	TRBD1	TRBJ1-1	few	CASTTQGAPEAFF	TGTGCCAGCACCACACAGGGGGCCCCTGAAGCTTTCTTT
TRBV10-2	TRBD1	TRBJ2-2	few	CASKKDRGSIVGELFF	TGCGCCAGCAAAAAAGACAGGGGGTCGATAGTGGGGGAGCTGTTTTTT
TRBV7-2	NA	TRBJ1-2	few	CASSLVRGSYGYTF	TGTGCCAGCAGCTTAGTGCGGGGGAGCTATGGCTACACCTTC
TRBV6-6	TRBD1	TRBJ2-7	NA	CASSYQGQAYEQYF	TGTGCCAGCAGTTACCAAGGACAGGCCTACGAGCAGTACTTC
TRBV7-2	TRBD1	TRBJ1-1	NA	CASSFQGADTEAFF	TGTGCCAGCAGCTTCCAGGGGGCGGACACTGAAGCTTTCTTT
TRBV5-6	TRBD1	TRBJ1-5	NA	CASSRRQGEPQHF	TGTGCCAGCAGTCGCAGACAGGGAGAGCCCCAGCATTTT
TRBV7-9	TRBD1	TRBJ2-1	NA	CASSRQGAYNEQFF	TGTGCCAGCAGCCGACAGGGGGCCTACAATGAGCAGTTCTTC
TRBV18	NA	TRBJ1-5	few	CASSEGQQINQPQHF	TGTGCCAGCTCAGAAGGACAGCAAATTAATCAGCCCCAGCATTTT
TRBV4-1	NA	TRBJ1-3	NA	CASSQLLGGDTIYF	TGCGCCAGCAGCCAACTCCTAGGCGGAGACACCATATATTTT
TRBV19	NA	TRBJ2-7	NA	CASSLEPTYEQYF	TGTGCCAGTAGTCTAGAACCTACTTACGAGCAGTACTTC
TRBV4-3	NA	TRBJ1-1	NA	CASSHDRNTEAFF	TGCGCCAGCAGCCACGACAGGAACACTGAAGCTTTCTTT
TRBV5-6	NA	TRBJ1-1	NA	CASSLALVNTEAFF	TGTGCCAGCAGCTTGGCACTGGTGAACACTGAAGCTTTCTTT
TRBV5-4	TRBD2	TRBJ2-1	NA	CASSLASGVYEQFF	TGTGCCAGCAGCTTGGCTAGCGGGGTCTATGAGCAGTTCTTC
TRBV9	TRBD1	TRBJ2-1	NA	CASSVDESRGNEQFF	TGTGCCAGCAGCGTAGACGAGAGCAGGGGGAATGAGCAGTTCTTC
TRBV11-2	NA	TRBJ1-1	NA	CASSERGANTEAFF	TGTGCCAGCAGTGAACGGGGGGCGAACACTGAAGCTTTCTTT
TRBV2	TRBD1	TRBJ1-3	NA	CASRLTRQGWTGNTIYF	TGTGCCAGCAGACTAACCAGACAGGGTTGGACTGGAAACACCATATATTTT
TRBV5-5	NA	TRBJ2-5	NA	CASSRSTETQYF	TGTGCCAGCAGCAGAAGCACAGAGACCCAGTACTTC
TRBV4-2	NA	TRBJ2-7	few	CASSHLAPSSYEQYF	TGTGCCAGCAGCCACCTAGCGCCGAGCTCCTACGAGCAGTACTTC
TRBV6-6	NA	TRBJ2-1	few	CASSPGTYNEQFF	TGTGCCAGCAGTCCGGGGACATACAATGAGCAGTTCTTC
TRBV11-2	TRBD1	TRBJ1-6	NA	CASSFPTGHNSPLHF	TGTGCCAGCAGCTTCCCGACAGGGCACAATTCACCCCTCCACTTT
TRBV15	NA	TRBJ2-3	NA	CATSTDRSGPVQYF	TGTGCCACCAGCACCGATCGGTCAGGGCCGGTGCAGTATTTT
TRBV2	TRBD2	TRBJ2-3	NA	CASSLAGGGTDTQYF	TGTGCCAGCAGTCTAGCGGGGGGGGGCACAGATACGCAGTATTTT
TRBV30	NA	TRBJ1-6	NA	CAWSLRGGVYNSPLHF	TGTGCCTGGAGTCTCCGGGGAGGGGTTTATAATTCACCCCTCCACTTT
TRBV6-4	NA	TRBJ2-1	NA	CASSLSESSYNEQFF	TGTGCCAGCAGTCTGTCGGAGAGCTCCTACAATGAGCAGTTCTTC
TRBV27	NA	TRBJ1-4	NA	CASRQGAEKLFF	TGTGCCAGCAGACAGGGAGCTGAAAAACTGTTTTTT